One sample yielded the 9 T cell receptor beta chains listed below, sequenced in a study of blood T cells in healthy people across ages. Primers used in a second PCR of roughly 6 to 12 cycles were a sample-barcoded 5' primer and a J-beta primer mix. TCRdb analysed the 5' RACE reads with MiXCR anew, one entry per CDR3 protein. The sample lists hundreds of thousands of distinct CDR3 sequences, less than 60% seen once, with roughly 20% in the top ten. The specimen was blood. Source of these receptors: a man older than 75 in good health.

The CDR3 loop reads CASSPDRTGGTDTQYF. The CDR3, as DNA: TGTGCCAGCAGCCCCGACAGGACAGGCGGCACAGATACGCAGTATTTT. J is TRBJ2-3 and V is TRBV7-6, with 7 bases that match TRBD1. CDR3 length: 16 amino acids. After removal of 5 bases from V and 1 base from J, the junction contained 9 bases not matched to a gene. Germline CDR1 and CDR2: SGHVS and FNYEAQ.

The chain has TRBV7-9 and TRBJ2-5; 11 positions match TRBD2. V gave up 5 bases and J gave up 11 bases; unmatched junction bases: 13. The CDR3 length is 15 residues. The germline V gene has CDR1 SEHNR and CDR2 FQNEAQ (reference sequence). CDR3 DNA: TGTGCCAGCAGCCAACTAGCGGGAGTAAATAATGAGCAGTACTTC. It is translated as CASSQLAGVNNEQYF.

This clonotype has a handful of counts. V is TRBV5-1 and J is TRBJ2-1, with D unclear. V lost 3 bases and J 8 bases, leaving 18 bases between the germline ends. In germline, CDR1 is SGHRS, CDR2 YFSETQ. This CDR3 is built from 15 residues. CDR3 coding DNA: TGCGCCAGCAGCTGGAGTGGAAGGCAATTGGATGAGCAGTTCTTC. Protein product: CASSWSGRQLDEQFF. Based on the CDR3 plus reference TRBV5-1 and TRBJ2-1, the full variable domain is KAGVTQTPRYLIKTRGQQVTLSCSPISGHRSVSWYQQTPGQGLQFLFEYFSETQRNKGNFPGRFSGRQFSNSRSEMNVSTLELGDSALYLCASSWSGRQLDEQFFGPGTRLTVL.

The CDR3 reads CSARDLEKLLFSSPLHF. CDR3 DNA: TGCAGTGCTAGAGATTTGGAGAAATTGTTATTTAGTTCACCCCTCCACTTT. J is TRBJ1-6 and V is TRBV20-1; D gene ambiguous. Trimming cost V 0 bases and J 9 bases, with 21 bases left between them. CDR3 length: 17 residues. CDR1 is DFQATT, CDR2 SNEGSKA, per germline (reference sequence).

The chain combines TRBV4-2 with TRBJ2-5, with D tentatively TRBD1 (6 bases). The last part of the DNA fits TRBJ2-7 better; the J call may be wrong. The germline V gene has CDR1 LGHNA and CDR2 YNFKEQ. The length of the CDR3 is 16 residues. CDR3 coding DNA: TGTGCCAGCAGCCAAGAGGCTCGGCAGGGGAGCTACGAGCAGTACTTC. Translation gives CASSQEARQGSYEQYF.

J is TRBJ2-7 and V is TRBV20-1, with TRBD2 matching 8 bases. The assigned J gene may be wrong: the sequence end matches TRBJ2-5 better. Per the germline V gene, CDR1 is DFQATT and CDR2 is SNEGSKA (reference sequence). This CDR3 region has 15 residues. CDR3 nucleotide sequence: TGCAGTGCCATAGCGGGTACCCTAGCGGGAGAGACCCAGTACTTC. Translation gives CSAIAGTLAGETQYF.

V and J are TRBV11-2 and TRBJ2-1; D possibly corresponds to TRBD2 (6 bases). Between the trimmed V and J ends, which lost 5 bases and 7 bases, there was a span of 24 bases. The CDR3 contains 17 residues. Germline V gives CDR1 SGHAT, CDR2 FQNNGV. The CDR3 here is CASSIAPGSGPANEQFF. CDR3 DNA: TGTGCCAGCAGCATCGCTCCGGGTAGCGGTCCCGCTAATGAGCAGTTCTTC.

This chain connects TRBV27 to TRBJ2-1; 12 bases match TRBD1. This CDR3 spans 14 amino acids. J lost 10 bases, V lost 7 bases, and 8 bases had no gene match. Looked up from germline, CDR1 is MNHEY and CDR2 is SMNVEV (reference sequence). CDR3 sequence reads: CASIRGTGGREQFF. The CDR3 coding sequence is TGTGCCAGCATCCGGGGGACAGGGGGCCGCGAGCAGTTCTTC.

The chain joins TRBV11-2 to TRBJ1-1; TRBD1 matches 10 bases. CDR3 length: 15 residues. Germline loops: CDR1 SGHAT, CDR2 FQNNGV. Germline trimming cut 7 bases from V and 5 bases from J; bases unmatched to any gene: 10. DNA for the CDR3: TGTGCCAGCACGACAGGGGGCTATTTAGGTACTGAAGCTTTCTTT. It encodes CASTTGGYLGTEAFF. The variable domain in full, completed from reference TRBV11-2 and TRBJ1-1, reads EAGVAQSPRYKIIEKRQSVAFWCNPISGHATLYWYQQILGQGPKLLIQFQNNGVVDDSQLPKDRFSAERLKGVDSTLKIQPAKLEDSAVYLCASTTGGYLGTEAFFGQGTRLTVV.